The clone carrying this TCR beta chain was seen only a few times. Antigen: not known. Specified time point: newly diagnosed GD, antithyroid drugs for less than 3 months. The TCR library was prepared using RNA isolated from PBMCs. The data are from a study of regulatory T cells in long-lasting Graves disease. The study, taken as a whole, reports: Persistent Graves' disease cases displayed lower TCR diversity than newly diagnosed ones. It is possible that accuracy was reduced by the small size of the sample.

The TCR beta library used iRepertoire HTBI primers with Arm-PCR amplification of CDR3. TCRdb reprocessed the multiplex PCR reads via MiXCR and lists one record per CDR3 protein. The data contain around 250,000 distinct CDR3 sequences, around 18% of them singletons. This clonotype was sampled from a female donor with Graves disease. This material consisted of peripheral blood mononuclear cells (PBMCs), taken at new diagnosis, from a patient treated with antithyroid drugs.

This CDR3 reads CASHYLGTGEETQYF. The CDR3 region has the DNA TGTGCCAGCCATTACCTGGGGACAGGGGAAGAGACCCAGTACTTC. The gene calls are TRBV6-1 and TRBJ2-5; 10 bases map to TRBD1. Germline CDR1 is MNHNS and CDR2 is SASEGT. This CDR3 contains 15 residues. Trimming removed 8 bases from V and 3 bases from J; junction bases left unmatched: 9.